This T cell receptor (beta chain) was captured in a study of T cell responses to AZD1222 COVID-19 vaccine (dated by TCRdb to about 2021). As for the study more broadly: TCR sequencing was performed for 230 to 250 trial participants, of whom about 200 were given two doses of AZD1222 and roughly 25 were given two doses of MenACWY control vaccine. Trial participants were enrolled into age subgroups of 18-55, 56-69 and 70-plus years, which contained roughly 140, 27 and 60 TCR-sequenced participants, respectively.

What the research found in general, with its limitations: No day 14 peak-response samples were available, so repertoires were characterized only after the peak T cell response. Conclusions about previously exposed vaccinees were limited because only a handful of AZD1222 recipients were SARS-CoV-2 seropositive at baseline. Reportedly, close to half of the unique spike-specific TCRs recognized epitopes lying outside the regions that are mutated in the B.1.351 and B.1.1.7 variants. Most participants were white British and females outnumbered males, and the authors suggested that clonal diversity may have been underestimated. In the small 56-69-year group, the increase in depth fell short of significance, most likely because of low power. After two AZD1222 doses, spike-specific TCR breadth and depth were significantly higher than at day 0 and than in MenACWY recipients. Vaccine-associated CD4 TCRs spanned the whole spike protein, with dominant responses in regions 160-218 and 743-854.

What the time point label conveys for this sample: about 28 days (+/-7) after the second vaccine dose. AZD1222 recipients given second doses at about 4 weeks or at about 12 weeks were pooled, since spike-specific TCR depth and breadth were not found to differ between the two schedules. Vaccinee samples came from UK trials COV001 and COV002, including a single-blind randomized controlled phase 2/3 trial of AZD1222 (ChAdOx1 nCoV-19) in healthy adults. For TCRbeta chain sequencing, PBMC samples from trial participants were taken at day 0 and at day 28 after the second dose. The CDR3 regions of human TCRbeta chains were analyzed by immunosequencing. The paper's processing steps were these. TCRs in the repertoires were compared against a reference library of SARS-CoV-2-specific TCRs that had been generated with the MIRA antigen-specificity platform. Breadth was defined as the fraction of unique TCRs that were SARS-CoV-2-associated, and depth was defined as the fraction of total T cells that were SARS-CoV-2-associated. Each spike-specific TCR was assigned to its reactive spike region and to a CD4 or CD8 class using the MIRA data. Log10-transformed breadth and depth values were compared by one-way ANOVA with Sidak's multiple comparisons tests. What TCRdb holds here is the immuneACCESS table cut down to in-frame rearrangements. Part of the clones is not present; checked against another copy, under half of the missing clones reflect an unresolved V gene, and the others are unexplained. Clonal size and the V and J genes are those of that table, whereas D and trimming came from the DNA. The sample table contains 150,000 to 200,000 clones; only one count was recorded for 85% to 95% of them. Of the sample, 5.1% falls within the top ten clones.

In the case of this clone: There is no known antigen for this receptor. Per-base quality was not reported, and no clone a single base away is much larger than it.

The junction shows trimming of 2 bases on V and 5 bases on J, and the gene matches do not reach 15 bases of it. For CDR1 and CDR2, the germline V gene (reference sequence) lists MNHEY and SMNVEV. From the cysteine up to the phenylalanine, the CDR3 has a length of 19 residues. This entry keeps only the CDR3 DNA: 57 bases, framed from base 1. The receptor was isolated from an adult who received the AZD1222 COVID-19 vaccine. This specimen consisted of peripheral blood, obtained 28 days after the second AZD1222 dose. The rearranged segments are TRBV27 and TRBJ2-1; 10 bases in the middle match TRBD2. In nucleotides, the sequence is TGTGCCAGCAGTTTAGGGCTAGCGGGAGTCCCTGGGATCGACAATGAGCAGTTCTTC. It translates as CASSLGLAGVPGIDNEQFF.